These T cell receptor beta chains were read from a single sample in a study of control samples from healthy donors and cancer patients. TCRdb keeps only in-frame clones here, not all; method: immunoSEQ multiplex PCR. The sample lists 76,000 or so clones; 89% were seen once. Sequencing was performed on PBMCs. These receptor sequences come from a woman between 45 and 65 years old with colorectal cancer. The CDR3 runs from the conserved cysteine through the conserved F or W. The order of the fields is V gene, clone size, J gene, D gene, CDR3 length, CDR3 DNA, CDR3 protein. The D gene is left open where the match is weak. Size is omitted from some rows. Given values are once, few, many or a class for expanded clones.

>TRBV21-1|-|TRBJ2-1|-|17
TGTGCCAGCCTCAGAGTCGGTGAGACAGGAAATAGCAATGAGCAGTTCTTC
CASLRVGETGNSNEQFF
>TRBV3-1/TRBV3-2|-|TRBJ1-2|-|13
TGTGCCAGCAGCCAAGAACTGAACTATGGCTACACCTTC
CASSQELNYGYTF
>TRBV5-1|-|TRBJ2-5|-|14
TGCGCCAGCAGCATCGGGACACCGCAAGAGACCCAGTACTTC
CASSIGTPQETQYF
>TRBV5-1|-|TRBJ2-1|TRBD1|16
TGCGCCAGCACTCCCTCCGGGACAGCGAATTACAATGAGCAGTTCTTC
CASTPSGTANYNEQFF
>TRBV6-6|few|TRBJ2-6|-|11
TGTGCCAGCAGTCTCCACAACGTCCTGACTTTC
CASSLHNVLTF
>TRBV10-1|-|TRBJ2-1|TRBD2|14
TGCGCCAGCAGTGACCGGGGGGTCTACAATGAGCAGTTCTTC
CASSDRGVYNEQFF
>TRBV7-3|-|TRBJ2-3|-|13
TGTGCCAGCAGCTTATTAGGCACAGATACGCAGTATTTT
CASSLLGTDTQYF
>TRBV7-2|-|TRBJ1-2|-|14
TGTGCCAGCAGCTTAGAGGGGATCGGCTATGGCTACACCTTC
CASSLEGIGYGYTF
>TRBV7-2|-|TRBJ1-5|TRBD1|14
TGTGCCAGCAGTCCACAGACAGGGGATCAGCCCCAGCATTTT
CASSPQTGDQPQHF
>TRBV28|-|TRBJ1-5|-|12
TGTGCCAGTCAGGGGATGGGGCAGCCCCAGCATTTT
CASQGMGQPQHF
>TRBV12-3/TRBV12-4|-|TRBJ1-1|-|12
TGTGCCAGCAGTTTTCCTGACACTGAAGCTTTCTTT
CASSFPDTEAFF
>TRBV7-2|once|TRBJ1-4|-|13
TGTGCCAGCACGACAGAGACTAATGAAAAACTGTTTTTT
CASTTETNEKLFF
>TRBV9|few|TRBJ1-6|-|15
TGTGCCAGCAGCGTAGAAGAACCCTATAATTCACCCCTCCACTTT
CASSVEEPYNSPLHF
>TRBV9|once|TRBJ1-4|-|13
TGTGCCAGCAGCCCCTGGGGAACAGAAAAACTGTTTTTT
CASSPWGTEKLFF
>TRBV6-6|few|TRBJ1-2|-|13
TGTGCCATCGGGGATACAGATAACTATGGCTACACCTTC
CAIGDTDNYGYTF
>TRBV5-4|-|TRBJ1-2|TRBD1|14
TGTGCCAGCAGCTGGGACAGGGGGCTCGATGGCTACACCTTC
CASSWDRGLDGYTF
>TRBV7-2|-|TRBJ2-3|TRBD1|13
TGTGCCACCCGACAGGGGAGCACAGATACGCAGTATTTT
CATRQGSTDTQYF
>TRBV6-5|-|TRBJ2-3|TRBD2|15
TGTGCCAGCAGACCCGGGACTAGCGGATCAGATACGCAGTATTTT
CASRPGTSGSDTQYF
>TRBV2|-|TRBJ1-1|-|16
TGTGCCAGCAGTGAAACCCCCAGGGCAGCGAACACTGAAGCTTTCTTT
CASSETPRAANTEAFF
>TRBV5-1|-|TRBJ1-6|TRBD1|14
TGCGCCAGCAGCGTGGACAGGGTAAATTCACCCCTCCACTTT
CASSVDRVNSPLHF
>TRBV7-6|once|TRBJ2-5|-|13
TGTGCCAGCAGCTTAGAAGGGGAGGAGACCCAGTACTTC
CASSLEGEETQYF
>TRBV21-1|-|TRBJ2-1|-|17
TGTGCCAGCAGCCCGAGGGAGGGAAGAACTCCCTACAATGAGCAGTTCTTC
CASSPREGRTPYNEQFF